This T cell receptor (beta chain) originates from a study of beta chain features in type 1 diabetes. Whole-study findings and limits: When Type 1 diabetes patients were examined, their TCRB CDR3s proved moderately but significantly shorter in all four CD4+ subsets. Researchers reported that naive, central memory and Treg TCRB repertoires appeared more similar in patients than in healthy donors. More deletions and fewer insertions at VDJ junctions were found in patients with type 1 diabetes.

Sequencing targeted expressed TCRB transcripts, as all isolated RNA had been reverse transcribed. The protocol was immunoSEQ multiplex PCR, while the TCRdb copy is restricted to in-frame clones and leaves out a portion. The sample records 430,000 or so clones, 9.5% to 12% being singletons. In the case of this clone: Its antigen remains unidentified.

Germline loops: CDR1 LNHNV, CDR2 YYDKDF (reference sequence). The CDR3 extends over 13 amino acids. V dropped 5 bases and J dropped 2 bases, with 9 bases sitting between them. The chain is built from TRBV15 and TRBJ1-2; no clear D. The receptor was derived from a woman aged 18-30 years in good health. The sequenced sample consisted of naive CD4+ T cells from blood. Here the CDR3 DNA reads TGTGCCACCAGCCTTGTCTCGAACTATGGCTACACCTTC. This encodes CATSLVSNYGYTF.